This T cell receptor beta chain was identified in a study of T-cell reconstitution after alpha-beta-depleted transplantation in children. The V and J ends lost 1 base and 4 bases respectively, with 11 bases between them. CDR3 length equals 14 residues. CDR1 and CDR2 from the germline V gene are SGHKS and YYEKEE (reference sequence). A TCRbeta library incorporating unique molecular identifiers was prepared. In TCRdb, the PCR reads were re-called with MiXCR into one record per CDR3 protein. The sample shows some 600,000 distinct CDR3 sequences, roughly 15% of them seen only once. The sample holds a few counts of this clonotype.

The origin of this receptor is a human donor who donated a stem cell graft to a child with acute myeloid leukemia. V usage is TRBV5-5 and J usage is TRBJ1-1; D may be TRBD1 (5 bases). The material was PBMCs from the stem cell graft donor, obtained from the stem cell graft. CDR3 nucleotides: TGTGCCAGCAGCTTGAATGGGGGGAGCACTGAAGCTTTCTTT. Its protein is CASSLNGGSTEAFF.